The present TCR beta chain was sequenced within a study of Graves' ophthalmopathy and Graves' hyperthyroidism. Trimming shortened V by 4 bases and J by 7 bases, and 16 bases separated the two germline ends. The CDR3 is made up of 14 amino acids. The V gene's germline CDR1 is MDHEN and CDR2 SYDVKM. This clonotype was seen just once. Aged 18 to 65, hyperthyroidism patients had been newly diagnosed, with under 2 months' duration. Amplified material comprised TCR beta CDR3 regions derived from RNA transcripts. Second-round multiplex PCR followed a first-round RT-PCR using HTBI primers. MiXCR, applied by TCRdb to the multiplex PCR reads, yields one record per CDR3 protein. The data show around 1,200,000 distinct CDR3 sequences, 35% to 40% seen once.

The sequence was collected from an adult man with Graves' hyperthyroidism. This chain connects TRBV28 to TRBJ2-5, with D tentatively TRBD1 or TRBD2 (5 bases each). The material sequenced was peripheral blood or thyroid tissue (not recorded which). Here the CDR3 reads CASSSPSPQGTQYF. In DNA, the CDR3 is TGTGCCAGCAGTTCGCCTAGCCCTCAGGGGACCCAGTACTTC.